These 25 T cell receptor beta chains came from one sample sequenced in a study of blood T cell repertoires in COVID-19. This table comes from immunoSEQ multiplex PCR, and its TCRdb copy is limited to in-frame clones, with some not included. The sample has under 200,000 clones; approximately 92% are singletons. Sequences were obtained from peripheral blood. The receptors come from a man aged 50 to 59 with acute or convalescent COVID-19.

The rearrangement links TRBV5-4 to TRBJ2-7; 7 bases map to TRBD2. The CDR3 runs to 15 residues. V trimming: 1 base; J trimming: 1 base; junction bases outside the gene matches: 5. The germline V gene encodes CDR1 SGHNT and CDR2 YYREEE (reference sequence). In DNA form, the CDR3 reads TGTGCCAGCAGCTTGAAGAAGCGGGGATCCTACGAGCAGTACTTC. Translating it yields CASSLKKRGSYEQYF.

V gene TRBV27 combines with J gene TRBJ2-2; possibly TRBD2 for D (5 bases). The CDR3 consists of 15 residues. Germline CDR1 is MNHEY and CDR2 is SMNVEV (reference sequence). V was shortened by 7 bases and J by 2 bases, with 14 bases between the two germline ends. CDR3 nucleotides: TGTGCCAGCAAGGTTCGAGCGGCTAACACCGGGGAGCTGTTTTTT. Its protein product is CASKVRAANTGELFF.

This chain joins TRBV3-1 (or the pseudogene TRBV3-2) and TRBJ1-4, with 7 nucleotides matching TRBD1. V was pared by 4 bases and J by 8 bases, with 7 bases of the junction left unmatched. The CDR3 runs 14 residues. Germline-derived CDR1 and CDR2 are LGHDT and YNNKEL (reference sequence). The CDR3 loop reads CASSPDRCWEKLFF. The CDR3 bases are TGTGCCAGCAGCCCGGACAGGTGCTGGGAAAAACTGTTTTTT.

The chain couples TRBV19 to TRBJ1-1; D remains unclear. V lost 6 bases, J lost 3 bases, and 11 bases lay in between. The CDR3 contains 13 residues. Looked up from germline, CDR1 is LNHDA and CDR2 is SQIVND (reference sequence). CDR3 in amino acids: CASSNSGDTEAFF. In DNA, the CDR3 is TGTGCCAGTAGCAATAGTGGTGACACTGAAGCTTTCTTT. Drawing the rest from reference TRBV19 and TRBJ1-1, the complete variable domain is DGGITQSPKYLFRKEGQNVTLSCEQNLNHDAMYWYRQDPGQGLRLIYYSQIVNDFQKGDIAEGYSVSREKKESFPLTVTSAQKNPTAFYLCASSNSGDTEAFFGQGTRLTVV.

CDR3 sequence reads: CAISPAQGNQPQHF. The CDR3 DNA sequence: TGTGCCATCAGCCCCGCCCAGGGCAATCAGCCCCAGCATTTT. The rearrangement joins TRBV10-3 to TRBJ1-5, with D unclear. The V gene's germline CDR1 is ENHRY and CDR2 SYGVKD. Trimming cost V 6 bases and J 2 bases, with 11 bases left between them. CDR3 length: 14 residues.

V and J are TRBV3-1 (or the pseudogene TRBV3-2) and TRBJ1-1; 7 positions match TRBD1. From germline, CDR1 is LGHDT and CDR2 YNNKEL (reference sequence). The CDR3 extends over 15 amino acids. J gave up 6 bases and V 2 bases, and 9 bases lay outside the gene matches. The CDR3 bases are TGTGCCAGCAGCCAAAGTGGCAGGGGGGACCCTGAAGCTTTCTTT. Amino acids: CASSQSGRGDPEAFF.

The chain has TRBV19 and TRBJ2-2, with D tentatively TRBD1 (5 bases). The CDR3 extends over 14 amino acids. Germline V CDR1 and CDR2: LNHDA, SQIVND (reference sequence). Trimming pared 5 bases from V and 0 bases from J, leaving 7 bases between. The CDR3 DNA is TGTGCCAGTAGTGAACAGGCGAACACCGGGGAGCTGTTTTTT. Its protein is CASSEQANTGELFF.

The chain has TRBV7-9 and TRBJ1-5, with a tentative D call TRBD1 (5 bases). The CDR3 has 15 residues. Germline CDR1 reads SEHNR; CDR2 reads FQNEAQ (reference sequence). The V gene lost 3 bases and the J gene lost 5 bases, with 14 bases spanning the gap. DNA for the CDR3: TGTGCCAGCAGCTTGGGGGAGGGATGGGATCAGCCCCAGCATTTT. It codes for CASSLGEGWDQPQHF.

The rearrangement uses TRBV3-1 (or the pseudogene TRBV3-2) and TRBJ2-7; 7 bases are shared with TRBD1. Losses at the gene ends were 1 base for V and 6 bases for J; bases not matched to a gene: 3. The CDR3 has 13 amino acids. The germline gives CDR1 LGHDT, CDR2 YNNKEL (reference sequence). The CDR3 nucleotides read TGTGCCAGCAGCCAAGGTCCAGGGGGCGAGCAGTACTTC. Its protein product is CASSQGPGGEQYF.

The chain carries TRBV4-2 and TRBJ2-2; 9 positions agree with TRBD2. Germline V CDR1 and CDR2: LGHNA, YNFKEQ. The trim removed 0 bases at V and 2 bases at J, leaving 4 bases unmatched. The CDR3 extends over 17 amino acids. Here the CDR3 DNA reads TGTGCCAGCAGCCAAGACCCAGCGGGGGGCAACACCGGGGAGCTGTTTTTT. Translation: CASSQDPAGGNTGELFF.

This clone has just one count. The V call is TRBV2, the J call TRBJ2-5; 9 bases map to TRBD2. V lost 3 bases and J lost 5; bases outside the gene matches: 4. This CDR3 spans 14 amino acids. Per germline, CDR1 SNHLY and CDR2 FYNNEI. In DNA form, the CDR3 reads TGTGCCAGCAGTGATAGCGGGAGCGGGGAGACCCAGTACTTC. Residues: CASSDSGSGETQYF.

DNA of the CDR3: TGTGCCAGCAGTATGCAGGGCGATCAGCCCCAGCATTTT. Translation: CASSMQGDQPQHF. The chain has TRBV6-5 and TRBJ1-5; TRBD1 might be the D (5 bases). V was cut by 5 bases and J by 5 bases, with 10 bases left in between. This CDR3 spans 13 amino acids. Germline assignment: CDR1 MNHEY and CDR2 SVGAGI.

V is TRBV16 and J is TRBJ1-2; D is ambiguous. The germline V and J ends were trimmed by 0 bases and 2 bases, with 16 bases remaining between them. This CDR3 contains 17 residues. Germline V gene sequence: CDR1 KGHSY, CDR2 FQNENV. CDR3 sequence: CASSQSSEQIPNYGYTF. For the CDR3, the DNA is TGTGCCAGCAGCCAATCGTCCGAACAAATCCCCAACTATGGCTACACCTTC.

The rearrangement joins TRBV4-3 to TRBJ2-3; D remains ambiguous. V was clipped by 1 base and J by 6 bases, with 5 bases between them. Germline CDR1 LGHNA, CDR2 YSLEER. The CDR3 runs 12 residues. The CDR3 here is CASSQGRDTQYF. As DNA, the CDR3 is TGCGCCAGCAGCCAAGGCCGGGATACGCAGTATTTT.

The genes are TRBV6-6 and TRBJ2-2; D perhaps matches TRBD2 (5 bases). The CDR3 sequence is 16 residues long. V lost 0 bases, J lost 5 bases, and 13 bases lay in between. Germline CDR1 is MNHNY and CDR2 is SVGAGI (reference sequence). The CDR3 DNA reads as TGTGCCAGCAGTTACTCGTCCGGGATCCGGACCGGGGAGCTGTTTTTT. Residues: CASSYSSGIRTGELFF.

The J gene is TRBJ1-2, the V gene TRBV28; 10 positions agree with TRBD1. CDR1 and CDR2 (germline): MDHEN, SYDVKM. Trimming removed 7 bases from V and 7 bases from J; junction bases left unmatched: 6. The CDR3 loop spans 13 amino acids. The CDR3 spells CASNRQGASGYTF. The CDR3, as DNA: TGTGCCAGCAATCGACAGGGGGCGAGTGGCTACACCTTC.

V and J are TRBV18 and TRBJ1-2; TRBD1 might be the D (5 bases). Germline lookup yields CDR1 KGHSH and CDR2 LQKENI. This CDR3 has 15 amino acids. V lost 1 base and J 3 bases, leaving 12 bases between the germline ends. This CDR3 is CASSPLPDSDYGYTF. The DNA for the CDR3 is TGTGCCAGCTCACCACTCCCCGACAGCGACTATGGCTACACCTTC.

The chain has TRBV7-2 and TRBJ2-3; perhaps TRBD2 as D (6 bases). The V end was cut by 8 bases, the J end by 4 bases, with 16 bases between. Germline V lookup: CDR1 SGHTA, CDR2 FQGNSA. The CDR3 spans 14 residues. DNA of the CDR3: TGTGCCAGCTGGAGCGGGTTTCAGGCAGATACGCAGTATTTT. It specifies CASWSGFQADTQYF.

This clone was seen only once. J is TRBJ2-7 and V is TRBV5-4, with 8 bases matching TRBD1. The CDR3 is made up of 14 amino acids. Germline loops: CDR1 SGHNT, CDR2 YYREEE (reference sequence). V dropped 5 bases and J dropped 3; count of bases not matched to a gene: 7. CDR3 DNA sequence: TGTGCCAGCAGGACGCAGGGGGCAGGCTACGAGCAGTACGTC. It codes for CASRTQGAGYEQYV.

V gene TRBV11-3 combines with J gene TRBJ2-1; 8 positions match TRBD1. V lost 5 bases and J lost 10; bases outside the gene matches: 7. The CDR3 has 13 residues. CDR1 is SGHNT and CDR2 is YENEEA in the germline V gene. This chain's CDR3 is CASSQGAAGEQFF. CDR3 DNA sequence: TGTGCCAGCAGCCAGGGGGCGGCGGGGGAGCAGTTCTTC.

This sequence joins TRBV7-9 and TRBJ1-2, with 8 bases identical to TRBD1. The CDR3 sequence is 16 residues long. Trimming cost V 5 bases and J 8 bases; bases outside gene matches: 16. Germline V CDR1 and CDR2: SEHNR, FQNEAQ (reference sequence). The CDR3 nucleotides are TGTGCCAGCAGCCCCCCCAGGGGGCGAGGGTCGTCCGGCTACACCTTC. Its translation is CASSPPRGRGSSGYTF.

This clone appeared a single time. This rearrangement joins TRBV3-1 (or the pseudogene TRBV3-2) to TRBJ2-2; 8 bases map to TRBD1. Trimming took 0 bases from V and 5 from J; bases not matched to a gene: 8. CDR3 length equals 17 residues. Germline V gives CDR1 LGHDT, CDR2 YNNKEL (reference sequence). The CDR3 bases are TGTGCCAGCAGCCAAGATTTGTCAGGGGGCGCGACCGGGGAGCTGTTTTTT. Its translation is CASSQDLSGGATGELFF.

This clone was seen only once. The CDR3 here is CASSQGTGSQPQHF. The CDR3 DNA reads TGCGCCAGCAGCCAAGGGACAGGGAGTCAGCCCCAGCATTTT. The chain carries TRBV4-1 and TRBJ1-5, with TRBD1 matching 8 bases. Germline lookup yields CDR1 MGHRA and CDR2 YSYEKL. The junction had 2 bases not matched to a gene; V was cut back by 1 base and J by 6 bases. This CDR3 is 14 amino acids long.

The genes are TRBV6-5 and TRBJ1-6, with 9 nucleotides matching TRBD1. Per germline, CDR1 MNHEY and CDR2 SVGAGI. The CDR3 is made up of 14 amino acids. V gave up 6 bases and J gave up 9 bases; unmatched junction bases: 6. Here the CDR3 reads CASREGQGGSPLHF. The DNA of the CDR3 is TGTGCCAGCAGGGAGGGACAGGGTGGTTCACCCCTCCACTTT.

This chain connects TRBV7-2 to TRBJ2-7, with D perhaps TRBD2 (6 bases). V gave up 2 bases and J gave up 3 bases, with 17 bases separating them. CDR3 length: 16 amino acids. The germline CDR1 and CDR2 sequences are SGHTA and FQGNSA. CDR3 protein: CASSLSVGGVLYEQYF. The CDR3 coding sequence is TGTGCCAGCAGCTTAAGCGTCGGCGGGGTCCTCTACGAGCAGTACTTC.